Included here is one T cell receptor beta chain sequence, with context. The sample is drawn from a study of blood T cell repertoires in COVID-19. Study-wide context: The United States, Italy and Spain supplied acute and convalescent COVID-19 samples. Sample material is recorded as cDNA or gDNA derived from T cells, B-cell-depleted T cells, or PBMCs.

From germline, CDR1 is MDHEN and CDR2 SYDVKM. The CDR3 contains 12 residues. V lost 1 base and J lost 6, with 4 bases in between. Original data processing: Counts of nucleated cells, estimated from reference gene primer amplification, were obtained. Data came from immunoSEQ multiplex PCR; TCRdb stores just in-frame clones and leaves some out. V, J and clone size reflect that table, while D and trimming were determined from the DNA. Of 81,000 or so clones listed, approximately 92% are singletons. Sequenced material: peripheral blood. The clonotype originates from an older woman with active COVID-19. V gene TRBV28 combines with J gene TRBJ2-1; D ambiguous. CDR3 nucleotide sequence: TGTGCCAGCAGTTTATCGGGCAATGAGCAGTTCTTC. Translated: CASSLSGNEQFF.